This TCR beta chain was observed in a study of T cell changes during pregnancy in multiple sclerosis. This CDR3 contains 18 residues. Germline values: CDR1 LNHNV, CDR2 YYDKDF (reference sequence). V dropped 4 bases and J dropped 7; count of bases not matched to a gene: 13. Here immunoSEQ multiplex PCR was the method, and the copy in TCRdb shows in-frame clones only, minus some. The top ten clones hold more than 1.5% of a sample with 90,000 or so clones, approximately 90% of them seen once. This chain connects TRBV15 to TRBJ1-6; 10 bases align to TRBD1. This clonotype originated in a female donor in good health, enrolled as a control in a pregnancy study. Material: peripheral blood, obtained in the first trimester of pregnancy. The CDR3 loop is CATSKGQGQGRGNSPLHF. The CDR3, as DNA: TGTGCCACCAGCAAGGGGCAGGGACAGGGGAGAGGGAATTCACCCCTCCACTTT.